This T cell receptor (beta chain) was found in a study of long-term antiretroviral therapy in people with HIV. General observations from the study: HIV repertoires covered narrower CDR3 length ranges than controls did.

Looked up from germline, CDR1 is SGDLS and CDR2 is YYNGEE. The CDR3 length is 15 residues. The V end was cut by 0 bases, the J end by 5 bases, with 14 bases between. Regarding this clone: What it binds is unknown.

Run at survey level, the immunoSEQ assay was version v3.0. Repertoires were generated with immunoSEQ multiplex PCR, while TCRdb's copy carries only in-frame clones and drops some. The table has about 39,000 clones, 86% seen once. HIV-positive participants were all treated in the United States. The gene calls are TRBV9 and TRBJ1-1, with D perhaps matching TRBD1 (6 bases). The clonotype comes from a woman between 18 and 29 years old with HIV. Sequences were derived from unsorted PBMCs, sampled just before starting antiretroviral therapy. The CDR3 reads CASSVEGDVDTEAFF. The CDR3 bases are TGTGCCAGCAGCGTAGAGGGGGATGTGGATACTGAAGCTTTCTTT.